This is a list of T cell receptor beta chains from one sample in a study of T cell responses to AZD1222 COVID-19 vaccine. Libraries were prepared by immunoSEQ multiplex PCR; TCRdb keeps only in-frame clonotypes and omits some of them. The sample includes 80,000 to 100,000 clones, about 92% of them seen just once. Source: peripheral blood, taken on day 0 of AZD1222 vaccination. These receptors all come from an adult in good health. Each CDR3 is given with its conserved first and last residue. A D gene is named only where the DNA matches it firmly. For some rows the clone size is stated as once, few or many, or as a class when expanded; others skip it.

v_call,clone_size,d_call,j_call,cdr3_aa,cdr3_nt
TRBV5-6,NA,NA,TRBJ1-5,CASSFNGYSNQPQHF,TGTGCCAGCAGCTTTAACGGGTATAGCAATCAGCCCCAGCATTTT
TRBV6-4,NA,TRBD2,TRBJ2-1,CASSPTGGDEQFF,TGTGCCAGCAGTCCGACGGGAGGCGATGAGCAGTTCTTC
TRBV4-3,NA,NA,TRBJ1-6,CASSQDYPVYSYNSPLHF,TGCGCCAGCAGCCAAGATTATCCCGTTTACTCCTATAATTCACCCCTCCACTTT
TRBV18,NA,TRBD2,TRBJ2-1,CASSPSAGGTYNEQFF,TGTGCCAGCTCACCATCAGCGGGAGGGACCTACAATGAGCAGTTCTTC
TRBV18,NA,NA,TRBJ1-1,CASSVGGMNTEAFF,TGTGCCAGCTCGGTGGGCGGGATGAACACTGAAGCTTTCTTT
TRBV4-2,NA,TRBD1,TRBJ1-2,CASSQETGENYGYTF,TGTGCCAGCAGCCAAGAGACAGGGGAAAACTATGGCTACACCTTC
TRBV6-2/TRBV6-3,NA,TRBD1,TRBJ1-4,CASSSGTVNEKLFF,TGTGCCAGCAGCTCCGGGACAGTCAATGAAAAACTGTTTTTT
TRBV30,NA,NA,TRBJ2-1,CAWSVIERQFF,TGTGCCTGGAGTGTAATCGAGCGACAGTTCTTC
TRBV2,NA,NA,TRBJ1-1,CASKEGGRNTEAFF,TGTGCCAGCAAGGAGGGGGGACGGAACACTGAAGCTTTCTTT
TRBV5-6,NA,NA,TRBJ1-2,CASSLPGPFYGYTF,TGTGCCAGCAGCCTGCCGGGACCCTTCTATGGCTACACCTTC
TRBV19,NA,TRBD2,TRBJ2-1,CASKGLAGDSWLGEQFF,TGTGCCAGTAAGGGACTAGCGGGAGATTCTTGGTTGGGTGAGCAGTTCTTC
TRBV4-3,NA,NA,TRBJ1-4,CASSQDVGSSEKLFF,TGCGCCAGCAGCCAAGATGTAGGATCATCTGAAAAACTGTTTTTT
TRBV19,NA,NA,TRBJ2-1,CASSITGNNEQFF,TGTGCCAGTAGTATTACAGGGAATAATGAGCAGTTCTTC
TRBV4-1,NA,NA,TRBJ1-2,CASSPLSLDYGYTF,TGCGCCAGCAGCCCCCTAAGTCTGGACTATGGCTACACCTTC
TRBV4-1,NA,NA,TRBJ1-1,CASSQGTEAFF,TGCGCCAGCAGCCAAGGCACTGAAGCTTTCTTT
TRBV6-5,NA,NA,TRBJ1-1,CASSPPGNTEAFF,TGTGCCAGCAGCCCACCGGGGAACACTGAAGCTTTCTTT
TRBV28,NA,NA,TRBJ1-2,CASAFPGNLGGYTF,TGTGCCAGCGCCTTCCCGGGGAACTTGGGTGGCTACACCTTC
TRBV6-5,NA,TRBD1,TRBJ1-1,CASRDRGLDTEAFF,TGTGCCAGCCGGGACAGGGGGCTCGACACTGAAGCTTTCTTT
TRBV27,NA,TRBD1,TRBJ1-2,CASSLSGQGKGYTF,TGTGCCAGCAGTTTATCGGGACAGGGGAAGGGCTACACCTTC
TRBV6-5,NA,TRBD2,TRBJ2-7,CASGTSGGPYEQYF,TGTGCCAGCGGGACTAGCGGGGGGCCCTACGAGCAGTACTTC
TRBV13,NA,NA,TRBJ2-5,CASSHRGRERETQYF,TGTGCCAGCAGCCACAGGGGGAGGGAGAGAGAGACCCAGTACTTC
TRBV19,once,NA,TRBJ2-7,CASSMRGFPYEQYF,TGTGCCAGTAGTATGAGAGGTTTCCCCTACGAGCAGTACTTC